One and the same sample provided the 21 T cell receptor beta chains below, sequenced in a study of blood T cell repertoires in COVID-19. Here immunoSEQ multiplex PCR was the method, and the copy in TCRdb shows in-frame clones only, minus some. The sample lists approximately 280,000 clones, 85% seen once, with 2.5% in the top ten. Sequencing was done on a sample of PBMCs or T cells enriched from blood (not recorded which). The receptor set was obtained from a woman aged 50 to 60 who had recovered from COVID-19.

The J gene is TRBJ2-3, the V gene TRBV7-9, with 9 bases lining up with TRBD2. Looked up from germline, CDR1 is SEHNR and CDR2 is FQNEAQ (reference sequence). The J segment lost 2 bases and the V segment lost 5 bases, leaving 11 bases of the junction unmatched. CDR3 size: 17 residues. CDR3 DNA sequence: TGTGCCAGCAGCCTCTATGTAGCGGGGGACCCCACAGATACGCAGTATTTT. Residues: CASSLYVAGDPTDTQYF.

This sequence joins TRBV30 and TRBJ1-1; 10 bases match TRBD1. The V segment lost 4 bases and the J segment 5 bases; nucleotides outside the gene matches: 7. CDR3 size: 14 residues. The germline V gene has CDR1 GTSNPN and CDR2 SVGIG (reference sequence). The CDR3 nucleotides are TGTGCCTGGACCAAGACAGGGGGCAGGACTGAAGCTTTCTTT. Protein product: CAWTKTGGRTEAFF. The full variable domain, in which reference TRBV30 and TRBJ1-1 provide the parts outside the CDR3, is SQTIHQWPATLVQPVGSPLSLECTVEGTSNPNLYWYRQAAGRGLQLLFYSVGIGQISSEVPQNLSASRPQDRQFILSSKKLLLSDSGFYLCAWTKTGGRTEAFFGQGTRLTVV.

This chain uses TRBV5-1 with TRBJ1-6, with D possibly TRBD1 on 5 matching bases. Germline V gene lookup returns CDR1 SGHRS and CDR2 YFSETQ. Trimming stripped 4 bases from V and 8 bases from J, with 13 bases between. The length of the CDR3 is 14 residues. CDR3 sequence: CASSQRGFDSPLHF. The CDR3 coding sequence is TGCGCCAGCAGCCAGCGGGGCTTCGATTCACCCCTCCACTTT.

The CDR3 nucleotides read TGCGCCAGCAGTGAGTCAGCGGGAACGCCCAATGAGCAGTTCTTC. Translated: CASSESAGTPNEQFF. The chain employs TRBV10-1 and TRBJ2-1, with 7 bases lining up with TRBD2. This CDR3 is built from 15 residues. CDR1 is WNHNN and CDR2 is SYGVQD in the germline V gene (reference sequence). The V gene end was trimmed by 0 bases and the J gene end by 6 bases; junction bases not matched to a gene: 5.

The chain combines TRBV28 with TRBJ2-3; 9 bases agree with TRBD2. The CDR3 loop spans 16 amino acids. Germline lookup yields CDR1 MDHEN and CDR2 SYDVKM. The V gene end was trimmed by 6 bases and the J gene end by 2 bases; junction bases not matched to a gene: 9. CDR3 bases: TGTGCCAGCAGCCCCAATAGCGGGGGAATCACAGATACGCAGTATTTT. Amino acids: CASSPNSGGITDTQYF.

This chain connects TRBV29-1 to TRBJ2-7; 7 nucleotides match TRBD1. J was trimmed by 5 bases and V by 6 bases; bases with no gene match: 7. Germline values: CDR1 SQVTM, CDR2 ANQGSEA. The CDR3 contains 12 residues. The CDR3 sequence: CSVNDRVHEQYF. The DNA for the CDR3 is TGCAGCGTCAACGACAGGGTTCACGAGCAGTACTTC.

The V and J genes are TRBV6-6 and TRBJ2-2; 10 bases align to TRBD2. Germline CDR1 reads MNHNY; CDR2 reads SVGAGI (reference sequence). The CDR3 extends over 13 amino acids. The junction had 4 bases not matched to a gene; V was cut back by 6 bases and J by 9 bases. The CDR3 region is CASRPSGRWELFF. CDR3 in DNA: TGTGCCAGCAGACCTAGCGGGAGATGGGAGCTGTTTTTT.

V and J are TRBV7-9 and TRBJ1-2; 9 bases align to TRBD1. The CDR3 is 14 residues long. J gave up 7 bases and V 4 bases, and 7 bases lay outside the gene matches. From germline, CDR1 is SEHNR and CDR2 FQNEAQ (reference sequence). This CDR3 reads CASSSDRGLGGYTF. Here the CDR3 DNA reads TGTGCCAGCAGCTCGGACAGGGGCTTGGGTGGCTACACCTTC.

The DNA of the CDR3 is TGTGCCAGCAGACCCCGACAGGTACCAGTGAACACTGAAGCTTTCTTT. Its translation: CASRPRQVPVNTEAFF. The chain has TRBV7-9 and TRBJ1-1, with TRBD1 as a possible D gene (6 bases). CDR1 is SEHNR, CDR2 FQNEAQ, per germline (reference sequence). The CDR3 loop spans 16 amino acids. The germline V and J ends were trimmed by 6 bases and 0 bases, with 17 bases remaining between them.

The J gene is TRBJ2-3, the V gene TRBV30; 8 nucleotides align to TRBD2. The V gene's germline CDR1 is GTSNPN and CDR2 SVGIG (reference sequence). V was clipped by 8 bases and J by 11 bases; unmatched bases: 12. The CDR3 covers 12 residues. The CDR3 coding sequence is TGTGCCCGCGATAGCCTGGCGGGGGGGCAGTATTTT. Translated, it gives CARDSLAGGQYF.

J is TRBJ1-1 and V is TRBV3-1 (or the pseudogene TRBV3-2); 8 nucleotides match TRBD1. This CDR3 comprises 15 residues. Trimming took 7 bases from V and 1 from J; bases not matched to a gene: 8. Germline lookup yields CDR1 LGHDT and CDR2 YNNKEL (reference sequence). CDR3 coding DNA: TGTGCCAGCAACTCAAGGGACAGGCCGAACACTGAAGCTTTCTTT. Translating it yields CASNSRDRPNTEAFF.

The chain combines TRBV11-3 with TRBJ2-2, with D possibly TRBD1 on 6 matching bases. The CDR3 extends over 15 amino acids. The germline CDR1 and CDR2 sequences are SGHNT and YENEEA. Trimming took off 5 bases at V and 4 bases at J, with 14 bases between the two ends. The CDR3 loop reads CASSPRTGTTGELFF. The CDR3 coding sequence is TGTGCCAGCAGCCCCAGAACAGGGACCACCGGGGAGCTGTTTTTT.

The CDR3 loop is CATSRVRAGFGLNTEAFF. CDR3 sequence (DNA): TGTGCCACCAGCAGAGTACGTGCAGGGTTTGGGTTGAACACTGAAGCTTTCTTT. The gene calls are TRBV15 and TRBJ1-1; possibly TRBD1 for D (5 bases). Germline V CDR1 and CDR2: LNHNV, YYDKDF (reference sequence). Trimming removed 1 base from V and 0 bases from J, with 18 bases in between. This CDR3 has 18 residues.

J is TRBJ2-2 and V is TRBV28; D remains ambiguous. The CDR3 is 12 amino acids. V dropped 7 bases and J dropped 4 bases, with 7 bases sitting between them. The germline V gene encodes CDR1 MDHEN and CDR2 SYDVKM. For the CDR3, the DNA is TGTGCCAGCACCTCCCGCACCGGGGAGCTGTTTTTT. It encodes CASTSRTGELFF.

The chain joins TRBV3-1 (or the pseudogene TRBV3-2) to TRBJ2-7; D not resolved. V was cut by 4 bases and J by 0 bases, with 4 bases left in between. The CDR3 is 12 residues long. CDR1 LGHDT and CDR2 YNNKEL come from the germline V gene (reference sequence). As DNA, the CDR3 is TGTGCCAGCAGCCTTCTCTCCTACGAGCAGTACTTC. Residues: CASSLLSYEQYF.

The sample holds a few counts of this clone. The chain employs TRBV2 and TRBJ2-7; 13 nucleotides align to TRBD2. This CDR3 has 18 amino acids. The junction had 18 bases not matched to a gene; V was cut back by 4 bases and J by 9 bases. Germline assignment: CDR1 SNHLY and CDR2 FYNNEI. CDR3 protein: CASSVRTSGRLNALLQYF. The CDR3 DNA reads TGTGCCAGCAGTGTCCGGACTAGCGGGAGACTTAACGCCCTTTTGCAGTACTTC.

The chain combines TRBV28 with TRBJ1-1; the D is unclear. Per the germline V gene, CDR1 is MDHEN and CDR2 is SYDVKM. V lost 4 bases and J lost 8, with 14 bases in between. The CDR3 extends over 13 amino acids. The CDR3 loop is CASSSSSIREAFF. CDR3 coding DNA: TGTGCCAGCAGTTCCTCTTCCATCAGGGAAGCTTTCTTT.

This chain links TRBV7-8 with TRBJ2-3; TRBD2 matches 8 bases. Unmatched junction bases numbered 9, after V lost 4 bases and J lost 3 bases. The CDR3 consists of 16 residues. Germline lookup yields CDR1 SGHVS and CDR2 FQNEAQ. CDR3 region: CASSSLAGGGTDTQYF. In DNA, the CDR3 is TGTGCCAGCAGCTCCTTGGCGGGGGGCGGGACAGATACGCAGTATTTT.

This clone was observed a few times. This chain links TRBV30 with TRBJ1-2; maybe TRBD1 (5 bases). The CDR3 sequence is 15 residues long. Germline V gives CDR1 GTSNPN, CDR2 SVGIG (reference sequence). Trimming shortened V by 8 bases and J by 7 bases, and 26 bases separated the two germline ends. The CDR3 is CAGRDLGTRSIGYTF. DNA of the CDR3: TGTGCCGGACGGGACTTAGGGACCCGTTCAATTGGCTACACCTTC.

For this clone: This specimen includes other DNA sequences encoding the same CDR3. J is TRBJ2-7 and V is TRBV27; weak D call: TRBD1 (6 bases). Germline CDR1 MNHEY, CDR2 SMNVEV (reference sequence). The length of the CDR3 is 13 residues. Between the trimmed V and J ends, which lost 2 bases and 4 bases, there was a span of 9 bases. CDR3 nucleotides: TGTGCCAGCAGTTTAGGACAGACGTACGAGCAGTACTTC. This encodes CASSLGQTYEQYF.

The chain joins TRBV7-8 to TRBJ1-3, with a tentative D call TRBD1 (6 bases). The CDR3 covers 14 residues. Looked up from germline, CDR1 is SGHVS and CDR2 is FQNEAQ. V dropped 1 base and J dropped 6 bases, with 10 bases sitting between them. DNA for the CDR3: TGTGCCAGCAGCTTAGAACAGGGCGTAAACACCATATATTTT. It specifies CASSLEQGVNTIYF.